The 18 T cell receptor beta chains below were found in one sample sequenced in a study of radiation and T cells in renal cell carcinoma. Using immunoSEQ multiplex PCR, the repertoire was profiled, and TCRdb retains in-frame clones only, with some absent. The profile shows more than 75,000 clones, 65% to 85% of them singletons. Indicated time point: baseline pretreatment blood. The treatment is: 15 Gy SBRT to primary tumor, nephrectomy 4 weeks later. This specimen was blood, taken from a patient whose treatment included radiotherapy and nephrectomy. All receptors derive from a man aged 55 to 70 with renal cell carcinoma.

The chain uses TRBV4-2 and TRBJ2-7; 9 nucleotides line up with TRBD2. V was clipped by 0 bases and J by 2 bases; unmatched bases: 5. The CDR3 has 16 amino acids. CDR1 LGHNA and CDR2 YNFKEQ come from the germline V gene. CDR3 residues: CASSQDRASGTYEQYF. CDR3 coding DNA: TGTGCCAGCAGCCAAGATCGCGCTAGCGGGACCTACGAGCAGTACTTC.

In its sample, this clone was seen a few times. The gene calls are TRBV6-1 and TRBJ1-2; possibly TRBD1 for D (5 bases). The V end was cut by 4 bases, the J end by 7 bases, with 10 bases between. Per germline, CDR1 MNHNS and CDR2 SASEGT. The CDR3 spans 12 residues. CDR3 coding DNA: TGTGCCAGCAGTGTGGCAGGGTCTGGCTACACCTTC. Its translation is CASSVAGSGYTF.

This clone is deemed medium-sized. The chain has TRBV2 and TRBJ1-2; 10 nucleotides agree with TRBD1. The CDR3 loop spans 13 amino acids. The junction had 6 bases not matched to a gene; V was cut back by 10 bases and J by 4 bases. In germline, CDR1 is SNHLY, CDR2 FYNNEI. CDR3 bases: TGTGCCAACTCGGGACAGGGGAGCTATGGCTACACCTTC. Its translation: CANSGQGSYGYTF.

The V gene is TRBV7-2, the J gene TRBJ2-1, with 7 bases that match TRBD2. Germline loops: CDR1 SGHTA, CDR2 FQGNSA. V gave up 5 bases and J gave up 8 bases; unmatched junction bases: 15. The CDR3 is made up of 16 amino acids. In DNA, the CDR3 is TGTGCCAGCAGCCCTGAAGTGGCTAAGCGGGAATATGAGCAGTTCTTC. This encodes CASSPEVAKREYEQFF. The whole variable domain, remainder taken from reference TRBV7-2 and TRBJ2-1, is GAGVSQSPSNKVTEKGKDVELRCDPISGHTALYWYRQSLGQGLEFLIYFQGNSAPDKSGLPSDRFSAERTGGSVSTLTIQRTQQEDSAVYLCASSPEVAKREYEQFFGPGTRLTVL.

The gene calls are TRBV7-2 and TRBJ2-1, with TRBD2 identical over 7 bases. CDR3 length: 18 amino acids. Trimming at V came to 0 bases and at J to 6 bases, leaving 14 bases not matched to a gene. CDR1 is SGHTA, CDR2 FQGNSA, per germline. In nucleotides, the CDR3 is TGTGCCAGCAGCTTAGCGGTCCAGCGGGACCCGAGTCTCAATGAGCAGTTCTTC. Translating gives CASSLAVQRDPSLNEQFF.

The gene calls are TRBV18 and TRBJ2-2; 8 nucleotides agree with TRBD1. Per the germline V gene, CDR1 is KGHSH and CDR2 is LQKENI. The CDR3 is 14 amino acids. The V and J ends lost 3 bases and 5 bases, in that order; junction bases with no gene match: 2. This CDR3 reads CASSPDRATGELFF. The CDR3 coding sequence is TGTGCCAGCTCACCGGACAGGGCTACCGGGGAGCTGTTTTTT.

The chain links TRBV28 to TRBJ2-7; possible D gene TRBD1, 5 bases. The CDR3 spans 14 residues. In germline, CDR1 is MDHEN, CDR2 SYDVKM. V was pared by 5 bases and J by 4 bases, with 15 bases between. The CDR3 DNA follows: TGTGCCAGCAGTCCTATATCATCAGGGTACGAGCAGTACTTC. This codes for CASSPISSGYEQYF.

The chain employs TRBV6-5 and TRBJ2-7, with TRBD1 matching 9 bases. J gave up 4 bases and V 2 bases, and 6 bases lay outside the gene matches. CDR3 length equals 15 residues. CDR1 is MNHEY, CDR2 SVGAGI, per germline. The CDR3, as DNA: TGTGCCAGCAGTTACGCGGGACAGGGATCTTACGAGCAGTACTTC. Protein product: CASSYAGQGSYEQYF.

This clone was seen more than once but under ten times. As DNA, the CDR3 is TGTGCCTCCCTAGGCAGGGGGACCTACAATGAGCAGTTCTTC. Its translation: CASLGRGTYNEQFF. The chain uses TRBV19 and TRBJ2-1; TRBD1 agrees at 7 bases. Germline V gene lookup returns CDR1 LNHDA and CDR2 SQIVND (reference sequence). The CDR3 contains 14 residues. Trimming removed 11 bases from V and 2 bases from J; junction bases left unmatched: 9.

This clone occurred many times. The chain employs TRBV7-9 and TRBJ2-1; 9 nucleotides line up with TRBD2. Germline CDR1 SEHNR, CDR2 FQNEAQ (reference sequence). The CDR3 length is 16 residues. J lost 8 bases, V lost 0 bases, and 8 bases had no gene match. The CDR3 DNA reads TGTGCCAGCAGCTTAGCGGGACTAGCCGAAGTCTATGAGCAGTTCTTC. This gives the protein CASSLAGLAEVYEQFF.

The V gene is TRBV27, the J gene TRBJ1-1; unclear D gene. V lost 10 bases to trimming and J lost 9 bases, with 21 bases between them. The germline V gene encodes CDR1 MNHEY and CDR2 SMNVEV (reference sequence). The CDR3 loop spans 13 amino acids. As DNA, the CDR3 is TGTGCCACCCTGAATACGGGTTCAACCAAAGCTTTCTTT. This translates into CATLNTGSTKAFF.

The chain is built from TRBV25-1 and TRBJ2-5; D perhaps matches TRBD2 (6 bases). The V end was cut by 7 bases, the J end by 4 bases, with 22 bases between. The CDR3 extends over 16 amino acids. Germline V gene data show CDR1 as MGHDK and CDR2 as SYGVNS. CDR3 nucleotides: TGTGCCAGCACCACAATGGAGGAGGGAAAACGAGAGACCCAGTACTTC. Protein: CASTTMEEGKRETQYF.

The chain links TRBV10-3 to TRBJ2-5; perhaps D is TRBD1 or TRBD2 (5 bases each). V was cut by 6 bases and J by 2 bases, with 16 bases left in between. The CDR3 totals 15 residues. CDR1 is ENHRY, CDR2 SYGVKD, per germline. CDR3 DNA: TGTGCCATCAGCGAGGGGATCAAGATACAAGAGACCCAGTACTTC. Translation gives CAISEGIKIQETQYF.

The V and J genes are TRBV7-9 and TRBJ1-4; 11 bases agree with TRBD1. This CDR3 is 16 amino acids long. Unmatched junction bases numbered 8, after V lost 4 bases and J lost 7 bases. Germline V gene data show CDR1 as SEHNR and CDR2 as FQNEAQ (reference sequence). CDR3 sequence reads: CASSSIGQGASEKLFF. CDR3 nucleotide sequence: TGTGCCAGCAGCTCCATCGGACAGGGGGCGTCTGAAAAACTGTTTTTT.

V is TRBV5-1 and J is TRBJ2-2; the D gene is possibly TRBD1 (6 bases). Germline V gives CDR1 SGHRS, CDR2 YFSETQ. Trimming took 4 bases from V and 7 from J, leaving 14 bases between them. CDR3 length: 14 residues. The chain's CDR3 is CASSTDRSDGELFF. The CDR3 DNA follows: TGCGCCAGCAGCACCGACAGGTCGGACGGGGAGCTGTTTTTT.

The J gene is TRBJ2-1, the V gene TRBV5-1; the D gene could be TRBD1 or TRBD2 (6 bases each). The CDR3 covers 15 residues. Between the trimmed V and J ends, which lost 4 bases and 9 bases, there was a span of 20 bases. The germline gives CDR1 SGHRS, CDR2 YFSETQ. For the CDR3, the DNA is TGCGCCAGCAGCAGCCTATCGGGGGCGCAAGGTGAGCAGTTCTTC. Protein sequence: CASSSLSGAQGEQFF.

This clone was counted a single time. The genes are TRBV30 and TRBJ1-2; the match to TRBD1 covers 7 bases. In germline, CDR1 is GTSNPN, CDR2 SVGIG (reference sequence). Trimming removed 5 bases from V and 8 bases from J; junction bases left unmatched: 11. The CDR3 covers 13 residues. This CDR3 is CAWQTTGHLGYTF. Here the CDR3 DNA reads TGTGCCTGGCAAACGACAGGGCATCTGGGCTACACCTTC.

The chain carries TRBV23-1 and TRBJ2-2; D remains ambiguous. TRBV23-1 is an ORF; its function is uncertain. The CDR3 contains 14 residues. The ends were cut back, 4 bases at V and 2 bases at J, with 8 bases in the middle. The CDR3 coding sequence is TGCGCCAGCAGTCCACTACTTAACACCGGGGAGCTGTTTTTT. Amino acids: CASSPLLNTGELFF.